This T cell receptor beta chain was observed in a study of CD8+ T cells in alopecia areata. The CDR3 spans 13 residues. Germline V CDR1 and CDR2: SGHNT, YYREEE (reference sequence). Trimming shortened V by 7 bases and J by 5 bases, and 15 bases separated the two germline ends. Treatment: oral pan-JAK inhibitor, 5-10 mg twice daily. Collected material from alopecia areata patients comprised lesional scalp punch biopsies and peripheral blood. RNA was isolated and reverse transcribed to cDNA, the sequencing template. Assay: immunoSEQ multiplex PCR; the TCRdb copy retains only in-frame clones and omits some. Of around 200,000 clones in the sample, about 60% were seen once.

This chain uses TRBV5-4 with TRBJ2-5; D gene ambiguous. This sample comprised CD8+ T cells sorted from blood, obtained at week 24, from a patient treated with tofacitinib. The origin of this receptor is a human donor with alopecia areata. The DNA for the CDR3 is TGTGCCAGCGGCCCGACCCTGGGGGAGACCCAGTACTTC. Protein product: CASGPTLGETQYF. The full variable domain, its missing parts supplied by reference TRBV5-4 and TRBJ2-5, is ETGVTQSPTHLIKTRGQQVTLRCSSQSGHNTVSWYQQALGQGPQFIFQYYREEENGRGNFPPRFSGLQFPNYSSELNVNALELDDSALYLCASGPTLGETQYFGPGTRLLVL.